The rows below give T cell receptor beta chains drawn from one sample of a study of blood T cell repertoires in COVID-19. The assay was immunoSEQ multiplex PCR, and TCRdb's table has in-frame clones only and misses some. There are hundreds of thousands of clones in the sample; 89% occur only once, and about an eighth lies in the top ten. Sequenced input: peripheral blood. Receptor source: a woman in her sixties or seventies with acute or convalescent COVID-19. The CDR3 runs from the conserved cysteine through the conserved F or W. The order of the fields is J gene, D gene, V gene, clone size, CDR3 protein, CDR3 DNA. A D gene is named only where the DNA matches it firmly. Only some rows state a clone size, as once, few, many or a class for expanded clones.

J: TRBJ1-6
D: .
V: TRBV5-4
size: .
CDR3: CASSLKAGLPTPNSPLHF
DNA: TGTGCCAGCAGCTTGAAGGCAGGACTACCCACCCCCAATTCACCCCTCCACTTT

J: TRBJ2-1
D: TRBD2
V: TRBV13
size: .
CDR3: CASSLGVAGVPNEQFF
DNA: TGTGCCAGCAGCTTAGGGGTAGCGGGAGTCCCCAATGAGCAGTTCTTC

J: TRBJ2-5
D: .
V: TRBV27
size: .
CDR3: CASNGGGAQETQYF
DNA: TGTGCCAGCAATGGAGGGGGGGCTCAAGAGACCCAGTACTTC

J: TRBJ1-4
D: TRBD1
V: TRBV14
size: .
CDR3: CASSLGGTDDEKLFF
DNA: TGTGCCAGCAGCCTTGGGGGGACAGACGACGAAAAACTGTTTTTT

J: TRBJ2-3
D: TRBD2
V: TRBV5-4
size: .
CDR3: CASSLTVLASLRTDTQYF
DNA: TGTGCCAGCAGCTTGACGGTACTAGCGAGTTTACGCACAGATACGCAGTATTTT

J: TRBJ2-1
D: TRBD2
V: TRBV7-8
size: .
CDR3: CASRHTSGKINEQFF
DNA: TGTGCCAGCAGGCACACTAGCGGGAAGATCAATGAGCAGTTCTTC

J: TRBJ2-4
D: .
V: TRBV7-9
size: .
CDR3: CASSDGQLAKNIQYF
DNA: TGTGCCAGCAGCGATGGACAACTAGCCAAAAACATTCAGTACTTC

J: TRBJ1-2
D: .
V: TRBV5-4
size: once
CDR3: CASSLIGGRDGYTF
DNA: TGTGCCAGCAGCTTGATCGGGGGGCGCGATGGCTACACCTTC

J: TRBJ2-3
D: .
V: TRBV7-9
size: .
CDR3: CASSSSGEPTDTQYF
DNA: TGTGCCAGCAGCTCCAGCGGCGAACCGACAGATACGCAGTATTTT

J: TRBJ2-1
D: .
V: TRBV7-6
size: .
CDR3: CASSLTHRPSYNEQFF
DNA: TGTGCCAGCAGTTTAACACACAGGCCCTCCTACAATGAGCAGTTCTTC

J: TRBJ2-1
D: .
V: TRBV18
size: .
CDR3: CASSPPEYNEQFF
DNA: TGTGCCAGCTCACCACCAGAGTACAATGAGCAGTTCTTC

J: TRBJ2-7
D: .
V: TRBV15
size: .
CDR3: CATSATGYEQYF
DNA: TGTGCCACCAGCGCGACAGGTTACGAGCAGTACTTC

J: TRBJ2-1
D: .
V: TRBV27
size: .
CDR3: CASSIPGLVNNEQFF
DNA: TGTGCCAGCAGTATTCCGGGACTGGTAAACAATGAGCAGTTCTTC

J: TRBJ2-7
D: TRBD1
V: TRBV11-2
size: .
CDR3: CASSPTRRDRGSSYEQYF
DNA: TGTGCCAGCAGCCCGACTAGGCGTGACAGGGGATCCTCCTACGAGCAGTACTTC

J: TRBJ1-2
D: .
V: TRBV9
size: once
CDR3: CASSVDTNYGYTF
DNA: TGTGCCAGCAGCGTAGATACTAACTATGGCTACACCTTC

J: TRBJ2-6
D: .
V: TRBV7-2
size: .
CDR3: CASSSLVGASGANVLTF
DNA: TGTGCCAGCAGCTCACTCGTTGGTGCGTCTGGGGCCAACGTCCTGACTTTC

J: TRBJ1-2
D: TRBD1
V: TRBV19
size: .
CDR3: CASSIAGTGVKYGYTF
DNA: TGTGCCAGTAGTATAGCCGGGACAGGTGTGAAGTATGGCTACACCTTC

J: TRBJ1-2
D: TRBD1
V: TRBV3-1/TRBV3-2
size: .
CDR3: CASSQDTGQGSYGYTF
DNA: TGTGCCAGCAGCCAAGACACGGGACAGGGCAGCTATGGCTACACCTTC

J: TRBJ1-3
D: .
V: TRBV5-1
size: .
CDR3: CASSLDGGYGNTIYF
DNA: TGCGCCAGCAGCCTGGATGGGGGCTATGGAAACACCATATATTTT

J: TRBJ1-2
D: .
V: TRBV11-2
size: .
CDR3: CASSSNREFNYGYTF
DNA: TGTGCCAGCAGCTCCAACAGAGAATTTAACTATGGCTACACCTTC

J: TRBJ2-1
D: .
V: TRBV7-8
size: .
CDR3: CASSLVAGRNEQFF
DNA: TGTGCCAGCAGCTTAGTTGCGGGTCGTAATGAGCAGTTCTTC

J: TRBJ1-2
D: TRBD1
V: TRBV20-1
size: .
CDR3: CSASGQGARSYGYTF
DNA: TGCAGTGCTAGTGGACAGGGGGCCAGATCCTATGGCTACACCTTC

J: TRBJ2-7
D: TRBD2
V: TRBV7-9
size: .
CDR3: CASSSAGAVLYEQYF
DNA: TGTGCCAGCAGCTCGGCGGGAGCGGTACTCTACGAGCAGTACTTC

J: TRBJ2-5
D: .
V: TRBV4-2
size: .
CDR3: CASSQDLAETQYF
DNA: TGTGCCAGCAGCCAAGATCTAGCTGAGACCCAGTACTTC

J: TRBJ1-1
D: .
V: TRBV5-6
size: .
CDR3: CASSLSQNTEAFF
DNA: TGTGCCAGCAGCTTGTCACAGAACACTGAAGCTTTCTTT

J: TRBJ1-2
D: .
V: TRBV10-3
size: .
CDR3: CAISESATVIYGYTF
DNA: TGTGCCATCAGTGAGTCGGCGACAGTAATCTATGGCTACACCTTC

J: TRBJ1-2
D: TRBD1
V: TRBV6-5
size: .
CDR3: CASTGQTNYGYTF
DNA: TGTGCCAGCACGGGACAGACTAACTATGGCTACACCTTC

J: TRBJ2-2
D: .
V: TRBV5-1
size: once
CDR3: CASSFDRLNTGELFF
DNA: TGCGCCAGCAGCTTTGATAGACTGAACACCGGGGAGCTGTTTTTT

J: TRBJ2-7
D: TRBD1
V: TRBV9
size: once
CDR3: CASSVEGQGAREQYF
DNA: TGTGCCAGCAGCGTAGAGGGACAGGGGGCGCGAGAGCAGTACTTC

J: TRBJ2-7
D: .
V: TRBV30
size: .
CDR3: CAWSVGGRAVYEQYF
DNA: TGTGCCTGGAGTGTAGGGGGGAGGGCTGTCTACGAGCAGTACTTC

J: TRBJ2-7
D: TRBD1
V: TRBV6-1
size: .
CDR3: CASSGATEGAGSYEQYF
DNA: TGTGCCAGCAGTGGGGCGACTGAGGGGGCTGGGTCCTACGAGCAGTACTTC

J: TRBJ2-7
D: .
V: TRBV3-1/TRBV3-2
size: .
CDR3: CASSQALSYEQYF
DNA: TGTGCCAGCAGCCAAGCCCTCTCCTACGAGCAGTACTTC

J: TRBJ1-6
D: .
V: TRBV6-6
size: .
CDR3: CASTTQGIGNSPLHF
DNA: TGTGCCAGCACCACACAGGGAATTGGTAATTCACCCCTCCACTTT

J: TRBJ2-7
D: TRBD1
V: TRBV19
size: .
CDR3: CASSLAGTGDYEQYF
DNA: TGTGCCAGTAGTCTTGCCGGGACAGGGGACTACGAGCAGTACTTC

J: TRBJ2-1
D: .
V: TRBV14
size: once
CDR3: CASSQDTSSYNEQFF
DNA: TGTGCCAGCAGCCAAGACACCAGCTCCTACAATGAGCAGTTCTTC

J: TRBJ2-2
D: .
V: TRBV27
size: few
CDR3: CASSQVNTGELFF
DNA: TGTGCCAGCAGTCAGGTGAACACCGGGGAGCTGTTTTTT